The next 8 T cell receptor beta chains were all read from a single sample in a study of human T cells and chemical hapten exposure. This sample's time point: patch test 2, 6 weeks after DPC sensitization. The treatment: therapeutic diphenylcyclopropenone sensitization with weekly scalp DPC. TCRdb redid the calling of the RACE reads with MiXCR, one entry per CDR3 protein. The table has 70,000 to 95,000 distinct CDR3 sequences, 6.5% to 8.5% seen once. Sequenced here: whole blood, sampled in connection with sensitization to the hapten diphenylcyclopropenone (DPC). The receptors shown here come from a woman in her 30s with alopecia areata. Some clones in this sample may be carry-over from other donors' samples.

Many counts were recorded for this clonotype. This rearrangement joins TRBV6-5 to TRBJ1-2; TRBD1 matches at 12 bases. The V and J ends lost 2 bases and 8 bases, in that order; junction bases with no gene match: 3. Germline-derived CDR1 and CDR2 are MNHEY and SVGAGI. The CDR3 spans 14 residues. The CDR3 bases are TGTGCCAGCAGTTACCCTGGGACAGGGGGCGGCTACACCTTC. Its translation: CASSYPGTGGGYTF.

The chain carries TRBV29-1 and TRBJ1-4; 8 bases fit TRBD1. CDR1 is SQVTM and CDR2 is ANQGSEA in the germline V gene. Germline trimming cut 5 bases from V and 8 bases from J; bases unmatched to any gene: 7. This CDR3 region has 13 residues. CDR3 loop: CSVTGQVEEKLFF. CDR3 coding DNA: TGCAGCGTTACGGGACAGGTAGAGGAAAAACTGTTTTTT.

The V and J genes are TRBV5-1 and TRBJ1-1; D may be TRBD1 (5 bases). This CDR3 comprises 15 residues. Per the germline V gene, CDR1 is SGHRS and CDR2 is YFSETQ. V lost 0 bases, J lost 7 bases, and 16 bases lay in between. This CDR3 reads CASSLERGRVGEAFF. Here the CDR3 DNA reads TGCGCCAGCAGCTTGGAGAGGGGACGCGTGGGTGAAGCTTTCTTT.

The chain joins TRBV6-6 to TRBJ2-7; 9 bases are shared with TRBD1. Per the germline V gene, CDR1 is MNHNY and CDR2 is SVGAGI (reference sequence). V shed 6 bases, J shed 5 bases, and the junction held 26 bases outside the gene matches. The CDR3 consists of 20 residues. CDR3 sequence reads: CASRERPSFRPGQGKDEQYF. As DNA, the CDR3 is TGTGCCAGCAGAGAACGCCCTAGTTTTAGACCGGGACAGGGAAAGGACGAGCAGTACTTC.

V gene TRBV6-1 combines with J gene TRBJ2-2; maybe TRBD1 (7 bases). The V end lost 6 bases, the J end lost 0 bases, and 17 bases lay between the germline ends. The CDR3 has 17 amino acids. Germline-derived CDR1 and CDR2 are MNHNS and SASEGT. This CDR3 reads CASRSNQGGPNTGELFF. The CDR3, as DNA: TGTGCCAGCAGGTCCAACCAGGGGGGCCCGAACACCGGGGAGCTGTTTTTT.

This clonotype has a count of ten or more. The genes are TRBV12-3 or TRBV12-4 and TRBJ2-2; D is uncertain. V lost 6 bases and J 3 bases, leaving 2 bases between the germline ends. There are 11 residues in the CDR3. In nucleotides, the CDR3 is TGTGCCAGCAGGGACACCGGGGAGCTGTTTTTT. This translates into CASRDTGELFF.

Worth noting for this clonotype: A much larger clone lies one base from this, so it may be a read error. V usage is TRBV20-1 and J usage is TRBJ1-1; D not resolved. V lost 0 bases and J lost 1, with 9 bases in between. The CDR3 consists of 14 residues. Germline lookup yields CDR1 DFQATT and CDR2 SNEGSKA (reference sequence). The CDR3 here is CSARDRIENTEAFF. DNA for the CDR3: TGCAGTGCTAGAGATCGGATTGAGAACACTGAAGCTTTCTTT.

This sequence joins TRBV19 and TRBJ1-3; D is ambiguous. The CDR3 is made up of 16 amino acids. From germline, CDR1 is LNHDA and CDR2 SQIVND (reference sequence). The V and J ends lost 7 bases and 0 bases respectively, with 16 bases between them. The CDR3 DNA reads as TGTGCCAGTAAAGCGGACCGCGGAGACTCTGGAAACACCATATATTTT. This translates into CASKADRGDSGNTIYF. The full variable domain, rest sourced from reference TRBV19 and TRBJ1-3, is DGGITQSPKYLFRKEGQNVTLSCEQNLNHDAMYWYRQDPGQGLRLIYYSQIVNDFQKGDIAEGYSVSREKKESFPLTVTSAQKNPTAFYLCASKADRGDSGNTIYFGEGSWLTVV.